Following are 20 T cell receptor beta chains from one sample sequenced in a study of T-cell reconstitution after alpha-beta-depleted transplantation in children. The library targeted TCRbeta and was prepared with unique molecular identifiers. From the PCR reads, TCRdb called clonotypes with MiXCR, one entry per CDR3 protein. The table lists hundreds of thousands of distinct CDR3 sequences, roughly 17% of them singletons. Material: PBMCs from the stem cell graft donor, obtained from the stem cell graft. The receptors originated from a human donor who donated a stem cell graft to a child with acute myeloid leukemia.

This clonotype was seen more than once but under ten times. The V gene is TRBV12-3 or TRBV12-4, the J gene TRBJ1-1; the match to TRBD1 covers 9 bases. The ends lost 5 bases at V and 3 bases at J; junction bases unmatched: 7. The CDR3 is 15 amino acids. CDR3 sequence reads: CASSRPRDRDTEAFF. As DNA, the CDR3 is TGTGCCAGCAGTCGACCCAGGGACAGGGACACTGAAGCTTTCTTT.

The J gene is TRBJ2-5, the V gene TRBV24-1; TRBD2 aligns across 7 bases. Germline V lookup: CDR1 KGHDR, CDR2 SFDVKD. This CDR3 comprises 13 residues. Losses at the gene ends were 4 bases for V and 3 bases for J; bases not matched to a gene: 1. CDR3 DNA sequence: TGTGCCACCAGTGACGGACTAGAAGAGACCCAGTACTTC. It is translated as CATSDGLEETQYF.

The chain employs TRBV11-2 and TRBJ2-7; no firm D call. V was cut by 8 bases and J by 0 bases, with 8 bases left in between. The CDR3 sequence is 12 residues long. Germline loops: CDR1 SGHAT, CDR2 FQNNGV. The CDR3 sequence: CASLGTSYEQYF. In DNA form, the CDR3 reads TGTGCCAGCCTGGGTACCTCCTACGAGCAGTACTTC.

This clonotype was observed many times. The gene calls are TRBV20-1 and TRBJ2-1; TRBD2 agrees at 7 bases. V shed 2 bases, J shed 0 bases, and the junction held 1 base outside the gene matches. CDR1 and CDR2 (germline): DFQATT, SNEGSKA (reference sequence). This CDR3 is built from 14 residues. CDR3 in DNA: TGCAGTGCTAGATGGGGGGGCTCCTACAATGAGCAGTTCTTC. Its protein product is CSARWGGSYNEQFF.

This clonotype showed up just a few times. The CDR3 protein is CASSLARGIRTNEQFF. The DNA for the CDR3 is TGTGCCAGCAGCTTAGCTCGGGGGATTCGTACCAATGAGCAGTTCTTC. The chain carries TRBV7-2 and TRBJ2-1; D possibly corresponds to TRBD2 (6 bases). V dropped 0 bases and J dropped 6 bases, with 15 bases sitting between them. This CDR3 spans 16 amino acids. CDR1 is SGHTA and CDR2 is FQGNSA in the germline V gene.

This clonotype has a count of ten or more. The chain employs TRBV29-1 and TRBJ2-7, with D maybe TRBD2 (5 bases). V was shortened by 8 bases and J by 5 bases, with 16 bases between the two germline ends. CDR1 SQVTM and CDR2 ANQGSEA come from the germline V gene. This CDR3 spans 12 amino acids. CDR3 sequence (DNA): TGCAGCATAGAGACATCGCGGGACGAGCAGTACTTC. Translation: CSIETSRDEQYF.

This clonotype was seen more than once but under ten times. CDR3 DNA sequence: TGTGCTAGTGCCCTAGCCCTCGGACAGGCGGTCCAAGAGACCCAGTACTTC. This gives the protein CASALALGQAVQETQYF. V usage is TRBV12-5 and J usage is TRBJ2-5; 7 bases match TRBD1. The CDR3 is made up of 17 amino acids. Germline V gene data show CDR1 as LGHNT and CDR2 as FRNRAP. V dropped 7 bases and J dropped 1; count of bases not matched to a gene: 15.

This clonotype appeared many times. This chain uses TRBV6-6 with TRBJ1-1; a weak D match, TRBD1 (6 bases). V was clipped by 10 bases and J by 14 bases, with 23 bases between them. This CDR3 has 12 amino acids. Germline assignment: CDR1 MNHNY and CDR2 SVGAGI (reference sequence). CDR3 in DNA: TGTGCCACCACACAGGGAATAAACGGCGGCTTCTTT. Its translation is CATTQGINGGFF.

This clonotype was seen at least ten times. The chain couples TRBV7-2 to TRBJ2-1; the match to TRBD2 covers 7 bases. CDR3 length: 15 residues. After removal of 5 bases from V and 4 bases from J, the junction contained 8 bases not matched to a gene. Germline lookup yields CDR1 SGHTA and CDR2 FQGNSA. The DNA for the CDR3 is TGTGCCAGCAGCCACCGGACTAGAATATACAATGAGCAGTTCTTC. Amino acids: CASSHRTRIYNEQFF.

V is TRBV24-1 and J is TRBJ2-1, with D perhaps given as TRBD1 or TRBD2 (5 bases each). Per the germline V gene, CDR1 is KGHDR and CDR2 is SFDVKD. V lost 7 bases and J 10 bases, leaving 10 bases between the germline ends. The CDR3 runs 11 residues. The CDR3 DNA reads TGTGCCACCAGCGTGGGGGTCGAGCAGTTCTTC. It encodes CATSVGVEQFF.

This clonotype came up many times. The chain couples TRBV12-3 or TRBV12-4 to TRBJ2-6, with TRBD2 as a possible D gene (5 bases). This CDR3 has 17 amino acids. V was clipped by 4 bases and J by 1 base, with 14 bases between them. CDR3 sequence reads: CASSYQADYSGANVLTF. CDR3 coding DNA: TGTGCCAGCAGTTATCAGGCTGACTATTCTGGGGCCAACGTCCTGACTTTC.

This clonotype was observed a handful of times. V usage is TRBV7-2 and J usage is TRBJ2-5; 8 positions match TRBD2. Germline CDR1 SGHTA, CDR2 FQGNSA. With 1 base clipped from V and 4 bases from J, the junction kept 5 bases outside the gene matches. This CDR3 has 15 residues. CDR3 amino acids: CASSLVRGGSETQYF. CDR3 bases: TGTGCCAGCAGCTTAGTACGGGGGGGATCAGAGACCCAGTACTTC. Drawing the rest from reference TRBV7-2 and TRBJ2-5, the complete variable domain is GAGVSQSPSNKVTEKGKDVELRCDPISGHTALYWYRQSLGQGLEFLIYFQGNSAPDKSGLPSDRFSAERTGGSVSTLTIQRTQQEDSAVYLCASSLVRGGSETQYFGPGTRLLVL.

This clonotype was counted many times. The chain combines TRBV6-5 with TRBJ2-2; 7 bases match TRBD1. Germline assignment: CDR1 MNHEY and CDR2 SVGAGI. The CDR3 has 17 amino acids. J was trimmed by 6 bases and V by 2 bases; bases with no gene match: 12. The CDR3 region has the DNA TGTGCCAGCAGTTACCGACAGGGATCCATCCTGGCCGGGGAGCTGTTTTTT. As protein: CASSYRQGSILAGELFF.

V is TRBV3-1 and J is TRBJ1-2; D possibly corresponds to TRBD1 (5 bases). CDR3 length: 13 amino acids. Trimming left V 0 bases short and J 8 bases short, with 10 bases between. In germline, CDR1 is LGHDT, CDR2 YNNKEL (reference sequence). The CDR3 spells CASSQDRRGGYTF. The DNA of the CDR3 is TGTGCCAGCAGCCAAGATCGGAGGGGAGGCTACACCTTC.

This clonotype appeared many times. CDR3 in DNA: TGCAGTGCTAGGGGGACCTTCTTACAGCCCCAGCATTTT. Its translation is CSARGTFLQPQHF. The rearrangement links TRBV20-1 to TRBJ1-5, with a possible D match to TRBD1 (5 bases). CDR1 and CDR2 from the germline V gene are DFQATT and SNEGSKA (reference sequence). This CDR3 spans 13 amino acids. The germline V and J ends were trimmed by 3 bases and 7 bases, with 13 bases remaining between them.

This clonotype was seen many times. CDR3 nucleotide sequence: TGCAGTGCTTTAATACAGGGGCCAGATACGCAGTATTTT. It translates to CSALIQGPDTQYF. The chain uses TRBV20-1 and TRBJ2-3, with 7 bases that match TRBD1. Germline V gene lookup returns CDR1 DFQATT and CDR2 SNEGSKA (reference sequence). The CDR3 consists of 13 residues. V shed 5 bases, J shed 4 bases, and the junction held 6 bases outside the gene matches.

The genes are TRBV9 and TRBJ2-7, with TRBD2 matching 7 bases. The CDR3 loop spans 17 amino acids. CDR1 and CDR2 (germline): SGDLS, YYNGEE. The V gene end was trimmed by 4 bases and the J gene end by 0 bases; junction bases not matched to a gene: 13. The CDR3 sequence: CASSPFGGGTPSYEQYF. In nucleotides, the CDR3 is TGTGCCAGCAGCCCCTTTGGGGGGGGGACGCCCTCCTACGAGCAGTACTTC.

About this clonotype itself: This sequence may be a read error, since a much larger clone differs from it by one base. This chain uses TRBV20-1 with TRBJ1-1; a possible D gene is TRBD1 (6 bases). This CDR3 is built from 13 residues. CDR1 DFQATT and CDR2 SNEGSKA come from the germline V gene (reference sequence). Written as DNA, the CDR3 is TGCAGTGCTAGTTGGCGGGGGCTGGCTGACGCTTTCTTT. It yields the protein CSASWRGLADAFF.

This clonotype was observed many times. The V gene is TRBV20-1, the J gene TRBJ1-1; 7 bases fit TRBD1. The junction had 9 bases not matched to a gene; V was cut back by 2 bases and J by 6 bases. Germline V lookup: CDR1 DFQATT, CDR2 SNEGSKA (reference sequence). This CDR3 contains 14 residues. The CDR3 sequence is CSARPDSRGAEAFF. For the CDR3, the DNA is TGCAGTGCTAGACCCGACTCCAGGGGGGCTGAAGCTTTCTTT.

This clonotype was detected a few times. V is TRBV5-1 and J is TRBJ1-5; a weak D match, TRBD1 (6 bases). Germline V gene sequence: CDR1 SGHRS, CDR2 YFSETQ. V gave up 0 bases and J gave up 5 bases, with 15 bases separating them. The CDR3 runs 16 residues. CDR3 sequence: CASSLVAGGIDQPQHF. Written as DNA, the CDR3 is TGCGCCAGCAGCTTGGTGGCCGGGGGCATCGATCAGCCCCAGCATTTT.